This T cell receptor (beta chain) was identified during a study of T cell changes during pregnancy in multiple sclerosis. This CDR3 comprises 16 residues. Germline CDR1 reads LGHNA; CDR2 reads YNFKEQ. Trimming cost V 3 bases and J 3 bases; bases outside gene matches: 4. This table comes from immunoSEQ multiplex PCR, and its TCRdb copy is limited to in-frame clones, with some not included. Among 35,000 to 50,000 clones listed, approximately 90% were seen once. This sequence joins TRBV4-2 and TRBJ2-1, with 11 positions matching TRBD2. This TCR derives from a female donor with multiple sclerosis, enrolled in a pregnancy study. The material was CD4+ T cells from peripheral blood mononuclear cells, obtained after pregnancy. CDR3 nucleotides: TGTGCCAGCAGCCACCCCGGGACTAGCGGCTACAATGAGCAGTTCTTC. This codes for CASSHPGTSGYNEQFF.